This T cell receptor beta chain was recovered during a study of blood T cell repertoires in COVID-19 (dated by TCRdb to the early 2020s). About the full investigation: Samples covering the acute and convalescent phases of COVID-19 were provided by collaborators in the United States, Italy and Spain. The prospective study material was composed of cDNA or gDNA derived from T cells, B-cell-depleted T cells, or PBMCs. Deeply sampled blood TCRbeta repertoires from subjects exposed to, actively infected with, or recovered from COVID-19 were included in the dataset. The repertoires were released in a freely available public database meant as a resource for research on the immune response to SARS-CoV-2. Samples were obtained from the ongoing ImmuneRACE study (first 160 participants) and from about 1,300 subjects provided by 6 global collaborators. The sample metadata nearly always contained a de-identified subject ID, COVID-19 status, age in years and sex. HLA class I and class II types, where available, came from metadata supplied by the sample provider rather than from assay-based typing.

CDR1 and CDR2 (MDHEN, SYDVKM) derive from the germline V gene. The V and J ends are trimmed by 10 bases and 0 bases, leaving 19 bases between them. CDR3 length: 15 amino acids, cysteine to phenylalanine. Only the CDR3 part of the read is kept: 45 bases, read in frame from the first base. The immunoSEQ Assay, a bias-controlled multiplex PCR, was used to amplify TCRbeta CDR3 regions from genomic DNA. In the authors' own workflow: The number of nucleated cells in each sample was estimated by amplification of reference gene primers within the assay. To quantify the absolute abundance of each unique TCRbeta CDR3 rearrangement, sequence reads were collapsed and filtered. For each sample, productive Simpson clonality was calculated by taking the square root of Simpson's diversity index across productive rearrangements. Not all clones reach the TCRdb copy of this immuneACCESS table, which keeps in-frame sequences only. Checked studies attribute under half of the gap to unresolved V genes and leave the rest unexplained. From that table come the V and J calls and clone size; the DNA was used to work out D and trimming. The sample has under 150,000 clones on record, roughly 90% of them singletons. The ten largest clones take up roughly a tenth of the sample.

The table lists this clone with a few counts. No antigen is known for it. Base qualities are missing; no much larger clone stands one base away. Whole blood was collected in K2EDTA tubes by collaborating institutions according to the institutions' own protocols. For TCRbeta analysis, collaborators shipped samples in one of three forms: frozen whole blood, isolated PBMCs, or DNA extracted from either of those sample types. What the authors observed across the whole study: The amount of clinical and demographic metadata varied by source and participant and was provided uncurated.

The clonotype comes from a man aged 50 or older with active or convalescent COVID-19. The chain uses TRBV28 and TRBJ2-7; D gene: possibly TRBD2, on 5 matching bases. The source material was peripheral blood. The nucleotides are TGTGCCACTAATCATGGACGGGGAGCCTCCTACGAGCAGTACTTC. This gives the protein CATNHGRGASYEQYF.